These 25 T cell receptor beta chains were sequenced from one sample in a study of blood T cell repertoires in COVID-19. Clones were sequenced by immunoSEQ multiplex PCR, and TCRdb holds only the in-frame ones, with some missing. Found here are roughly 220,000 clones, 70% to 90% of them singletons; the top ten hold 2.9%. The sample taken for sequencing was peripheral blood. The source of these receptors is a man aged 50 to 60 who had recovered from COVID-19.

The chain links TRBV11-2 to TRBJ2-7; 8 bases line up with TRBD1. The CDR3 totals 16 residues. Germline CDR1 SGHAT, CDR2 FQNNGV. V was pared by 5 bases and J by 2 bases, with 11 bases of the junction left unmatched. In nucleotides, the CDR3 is TGTGCCAGCAGCCATCAGTCCGGGACAGGACCCTACGAGCAGTACTTC. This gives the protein CASSHQSGTGPYEQYF.

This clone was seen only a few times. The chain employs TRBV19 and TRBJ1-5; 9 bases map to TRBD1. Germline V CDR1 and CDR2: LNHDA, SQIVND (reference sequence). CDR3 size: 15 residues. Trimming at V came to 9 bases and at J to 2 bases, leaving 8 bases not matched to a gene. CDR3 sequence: CASYGTGQGNQPQHF. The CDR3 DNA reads TGTGCCAGCTATGGGACAGGGCAGGGCAATCAGCCCCAGCATTTT.

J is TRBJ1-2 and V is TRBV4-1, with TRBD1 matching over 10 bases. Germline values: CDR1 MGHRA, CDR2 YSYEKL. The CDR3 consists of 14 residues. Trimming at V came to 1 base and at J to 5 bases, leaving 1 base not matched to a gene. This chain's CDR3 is CASSQGTGGYGYTF. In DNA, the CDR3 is TGCGCCAGCAGCCAAGGGACAGGGGGTTATGGCTACACCTTC.

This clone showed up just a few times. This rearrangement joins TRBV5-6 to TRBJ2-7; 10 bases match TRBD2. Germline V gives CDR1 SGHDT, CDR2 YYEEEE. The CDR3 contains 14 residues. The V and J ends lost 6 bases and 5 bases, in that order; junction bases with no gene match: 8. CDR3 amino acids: CASTPSGSFDEQYF. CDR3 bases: TGTGCCAGCACCCCTAGCGGGAGTTTCGACGAGCAGTACTTC.

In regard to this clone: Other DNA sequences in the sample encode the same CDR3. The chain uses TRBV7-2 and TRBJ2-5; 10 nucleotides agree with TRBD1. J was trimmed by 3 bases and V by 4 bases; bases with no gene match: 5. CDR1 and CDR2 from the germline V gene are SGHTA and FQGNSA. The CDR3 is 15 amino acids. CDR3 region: CASSYDRGREETQYF. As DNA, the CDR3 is TGTGCCAGCAGCTACGACAGGGGGCGCGAAGAGACCCAGTACTTC.

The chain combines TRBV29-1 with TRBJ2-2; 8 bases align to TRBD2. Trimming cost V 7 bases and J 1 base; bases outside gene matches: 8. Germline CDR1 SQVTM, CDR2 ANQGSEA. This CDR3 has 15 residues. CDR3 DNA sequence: TGCAGCGCCTATAGTAGCGGGGTGAACACCGGGGAGCTGTTTTTT. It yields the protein CSAYSSGVNTGELFF.

The CDR3 loop is CAWSARDRDTGELFF. CDR3 nucleotide sequence: TGTGCCTGGAGTGCCCGGGACAGGGACACCGGGGAGCTGTTTTTT. The chain uses TRBV30 and TRBJ2-2; TRBD1 aligns across 9 bases. Germline V CDR1 and CDR2: GTSNPN, SVGIG (reference sequence). Germline trimming cut 1 base from V and 3 bases from J; bases unmatched to any gene: 3. The CDR3 is 15 residues long. Full variable domain (missing parts from reference TRBV30 and TRBJ2-2): SQTIHQWPATLVQPVGSPLSLECTVEGTSNPNLYWYRQAAGRGLQLLFYSVGIGQISSEVPQNLSASRPQDRQFILSSKKLLLSDSGFYLCAWSARDRDTGELFFGEGSRLTVL.

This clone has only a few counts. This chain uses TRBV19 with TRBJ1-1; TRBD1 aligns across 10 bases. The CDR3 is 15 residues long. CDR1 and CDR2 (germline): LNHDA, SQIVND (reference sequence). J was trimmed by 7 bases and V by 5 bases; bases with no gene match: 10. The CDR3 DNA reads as TGTGCCAGTAGTTCCCGAAGGGACAGGGGTGGTGAAGCTTTCTTT. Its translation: CASSSRRDRGGEAFF. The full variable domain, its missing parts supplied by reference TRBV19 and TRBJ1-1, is DGGITQSPKYLFRKEGQNVTLSCEQNLNHDAMYWYRQDPGQGLRLIYYSQIVNDFQKGDIAEGYSVSREKKESFPLTVTSAQKNPTAFYLCASSSRRDRGGEAFFGQGTRLTVV.

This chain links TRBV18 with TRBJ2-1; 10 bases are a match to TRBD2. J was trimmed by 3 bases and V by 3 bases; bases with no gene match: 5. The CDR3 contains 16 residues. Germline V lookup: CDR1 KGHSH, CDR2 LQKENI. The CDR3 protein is CASSPLAGVLYNEQFF. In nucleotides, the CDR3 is TGTGCCAGCTCACCTCTAGCGGGAGTACTCTACAATGAGCAGTTCTTC.

CDR3 loop: CASSLGRRYEQYF. In nucleotides, the CDR3 is TGTGCCAGCAGCTTAGGGCGGCGGTACGAGCAGTACTTC. The gene calls are TRBV11-2 and TRBJ2-7; D unclear. The CDR3 extends over 13 amino acids. Trimming cost V 1 base and J 4 bases, with 8 bases left between them. Germline CDR1 reads SGHAT; CDR2 reads FQNNGV.

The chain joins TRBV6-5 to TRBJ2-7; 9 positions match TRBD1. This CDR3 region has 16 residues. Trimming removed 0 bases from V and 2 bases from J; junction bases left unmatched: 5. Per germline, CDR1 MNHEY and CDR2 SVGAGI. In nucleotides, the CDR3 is TGTGCCAGCAGTTACTCGACAGGGGGTTTTCCCTACGAGCAGTACTTC. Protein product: CASSYSTGGFPYEQYF.

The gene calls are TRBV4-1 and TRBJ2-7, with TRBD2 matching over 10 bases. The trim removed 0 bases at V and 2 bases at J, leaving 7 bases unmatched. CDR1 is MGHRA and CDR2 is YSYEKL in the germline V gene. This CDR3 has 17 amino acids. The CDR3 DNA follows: TGCGCCAGCAGCCAAGATAACAGCGGGAGGGTCCCCTACGAGCAGTACTTC. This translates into CASSQDNSGRVPYEQYF.

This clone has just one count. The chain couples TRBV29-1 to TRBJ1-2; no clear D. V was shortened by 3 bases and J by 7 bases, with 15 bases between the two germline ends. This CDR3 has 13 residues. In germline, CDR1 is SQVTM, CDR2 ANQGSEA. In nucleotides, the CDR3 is TGCAGCGTTGATGGTTTTGGTCTGGCTGGCTACACCTTC. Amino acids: CSVDGFGLAGYTF.

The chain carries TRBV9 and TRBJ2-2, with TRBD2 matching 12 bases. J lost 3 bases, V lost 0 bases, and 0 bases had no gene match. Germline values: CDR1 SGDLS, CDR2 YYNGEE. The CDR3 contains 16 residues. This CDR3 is CASSVGLAGDTGELFF. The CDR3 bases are TGTGCCAGCAGCGTAGGACTAGCGGGAGACACCGGGGAGCTGTTTTTT. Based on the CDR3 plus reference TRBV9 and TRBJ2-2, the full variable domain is DSGVTQTPKHLITATGQRVTLRCSPRSGDLSVYWYQQSLDQGLQFLIQYYNGEERAKGNILERFSAQQFPDLHSELNLSSLELGDSALYFCASSVGLAGDTGELFFGEGSRLTVL.

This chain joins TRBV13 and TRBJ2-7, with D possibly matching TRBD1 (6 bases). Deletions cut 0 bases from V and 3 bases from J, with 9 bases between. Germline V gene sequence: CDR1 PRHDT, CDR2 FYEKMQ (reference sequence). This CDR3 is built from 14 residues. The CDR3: CASSLGGAVYEQYF. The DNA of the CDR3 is TGTGCCAGCAGCTTAGGGGGGGCGGTCTACGAGCAGTACTTC.

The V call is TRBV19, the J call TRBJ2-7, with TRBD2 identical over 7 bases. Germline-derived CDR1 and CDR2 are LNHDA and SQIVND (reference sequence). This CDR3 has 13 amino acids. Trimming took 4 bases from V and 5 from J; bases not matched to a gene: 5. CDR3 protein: CASSSGSLDEQYF. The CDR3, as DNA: TGTGCCAGTAGTAGCGGGAGTTTGGACGAGCAGTACTTC. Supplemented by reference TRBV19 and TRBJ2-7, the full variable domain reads DGGITQSPKYLFRKEGQNVTLSCEQNLNHDAMYWYRQDPGQGLRLIYYSQIVNDFQKGDIAEGYSVSREKKESFPLTVTSAQKNPTAFYLCASSSGSLDEQYFGPGTRLTVT.

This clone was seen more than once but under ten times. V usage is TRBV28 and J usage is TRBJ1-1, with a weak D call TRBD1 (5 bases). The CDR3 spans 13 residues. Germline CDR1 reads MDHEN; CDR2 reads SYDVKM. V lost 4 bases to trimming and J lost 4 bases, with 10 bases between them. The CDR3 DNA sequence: TGTGCCAGCAGTTCCAGGGTGCGCACTGAAGCTTTCTTT. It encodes CASSSRVRTEAFF.

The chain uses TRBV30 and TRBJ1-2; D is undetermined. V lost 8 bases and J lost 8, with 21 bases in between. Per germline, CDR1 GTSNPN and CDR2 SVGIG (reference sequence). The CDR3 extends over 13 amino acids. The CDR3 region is CANRSPQVRGYTF. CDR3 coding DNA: TGTGCCAATCGCTCCCCCCAAGTCAGGGGCTACACCTTC.

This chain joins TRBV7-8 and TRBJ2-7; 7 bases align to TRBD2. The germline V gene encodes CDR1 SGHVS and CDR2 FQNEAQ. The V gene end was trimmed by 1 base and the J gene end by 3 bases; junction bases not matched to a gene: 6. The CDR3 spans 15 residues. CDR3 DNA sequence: TGTGCCAGCAGCTTAGAGGCGGGAGCGGTCTACGAGCAGTACTTC. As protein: CASSLEAGAVYEQYF.

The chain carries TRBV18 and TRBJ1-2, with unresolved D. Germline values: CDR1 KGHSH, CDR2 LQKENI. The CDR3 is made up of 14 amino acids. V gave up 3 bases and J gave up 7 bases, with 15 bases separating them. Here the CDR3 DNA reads TGTGCCAGCTCACCTTTTGGCGGGGAATTTGGCTACACCTTC. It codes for CASSPFGGEFGYTF.

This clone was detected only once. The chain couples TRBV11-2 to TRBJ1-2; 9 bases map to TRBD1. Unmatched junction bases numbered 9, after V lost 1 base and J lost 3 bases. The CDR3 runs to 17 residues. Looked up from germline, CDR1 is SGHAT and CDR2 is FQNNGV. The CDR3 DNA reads TGTGCCAGCAGCTTAGTAATGAGTGGACAGGGGTACTATGGCTACACCTTC. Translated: CASSLVMSGQGYYGYTF.

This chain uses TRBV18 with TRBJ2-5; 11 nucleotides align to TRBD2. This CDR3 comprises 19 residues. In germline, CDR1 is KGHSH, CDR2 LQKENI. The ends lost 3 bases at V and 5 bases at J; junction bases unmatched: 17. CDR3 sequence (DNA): TGTGCCAGCTCACCTAGACAGAAGACTAGCGGGATCACCCACGAGACCCAGTACTTC. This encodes CASSPRQKTSGITHETQYF.

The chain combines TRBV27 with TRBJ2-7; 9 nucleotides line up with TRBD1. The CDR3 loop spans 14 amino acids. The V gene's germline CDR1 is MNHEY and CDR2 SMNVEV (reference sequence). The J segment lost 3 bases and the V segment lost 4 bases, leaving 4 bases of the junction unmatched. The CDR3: CASSSRTGDYEQYF. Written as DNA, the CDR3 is TGTGCCAGCAGTTCACGGACAGGGGACTACGAGCAGTACTTC.

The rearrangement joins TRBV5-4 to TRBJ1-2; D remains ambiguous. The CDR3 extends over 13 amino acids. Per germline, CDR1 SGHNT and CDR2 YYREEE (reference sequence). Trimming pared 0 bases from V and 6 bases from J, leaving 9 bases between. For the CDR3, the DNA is TGTGCCAGCAGCTTGGCCAATCAGAATGGCTACACCTTC. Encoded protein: CASSLANQNGYTF.

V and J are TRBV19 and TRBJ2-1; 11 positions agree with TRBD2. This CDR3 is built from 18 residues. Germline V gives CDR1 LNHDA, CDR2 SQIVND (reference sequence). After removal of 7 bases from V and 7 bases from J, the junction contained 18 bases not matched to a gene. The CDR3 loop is CASMSIAGGGGYSNEQFF. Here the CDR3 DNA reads TGTGCCAGTATGTCGATAGCGGGAGGGGGGGGCTACAGTAATGAGCAGTTCTTC.